The 14 T cell receptor beta chains below all came from one sample that was sequenced in a study of T cell responses to AZD1222 COVID-19 vaccine. Generated by immunoSEQ multiplex PCR, the TCRdb table keeps only in-frame clones and is missing some. This sample has fewer than 250,000 clones, with 85% to 95% found just once. The sample in question was peripheral blood, obtained on day 0 of MenACWY control vaccination. These receptor sequences come from an adult in good health.

The chain is built from TRBV5-1 and TRBJ2-5; TRBD1 or TRBD2 may be the D gene (5 bases each). The germline V gene encodes CDR1 SGHRS and CDR2 YFSETQ. The V gene lost 6 bases and the J gene lost 3 bases, with 18 bases spanning the gap. This CDR3 comprises 15 residues. The CDR3 coding sequence is TGCGCCAGCACCCTGTCCGGGACGGTGGAAGAGACCCAGTACTTC. It specifies CASTLSGTVEETQYF. The full variable domain, rest sourced from reference TRBV5-1 and TRBJ2-5, is KAGVTQTPRYLIKTRGQQVTLSCSPISGHRSVSWYQQTPGQGLQFLFEYFSETQRNKGNFPGRFSGRQFSNSRSEMNVSTLELGDSALYLCASTLSGTVEETQYFGPGTRLLVL.

The V call is TRBV12-5, the J call TRBJ2-3; D is ambiguous. Trimming took off 6 bases at V and 2 bases at J, with 12 bases between the two ends. The CDR3 is 14 residues long. The V gene's germline CDR1 is LGHNT and CDR2 FRNRAP. CDR3 DNA: TGTGCTAGTGGAAGGGATAGTCACACAGATACGCAGTATTTT. The encoded protein is CASGRDSHTDTQYF.

This chain uses TRBV19 with TRBJ1-6; maybe TRBD1 (5 bases). The V end lost 2 bases, the J end lost 13 bases, and 12 bases lay between the germline ends. The CDR3 length is 13 residues. Germline V CDR1 and CDR2: LNHDA, SQIVND (reference sequence). CDR3 sequence (DNA): TGTGCCAGTAGTATACTCGGGAGGGACCCCCTCCACTTT. Its translation: CASSILGRDPLHF.

The chain is built from TRBV10-2 and TRBJ1-1, with D tentatively TRBD1 (6 bases). The V and J ends lost 1 base and 1 base respectively, with 19 bases between them. The CDR3 runs 18 residues. CDR1 is WSHSY, CDR2 SAAADI, per germline. Here the CDR3 reads CASSELGRGLIGNTEAFF. CDR3 in DNA: TGCGCCAGCAGTGAGTTGGGTAGGGGGTTGATCGGGAACACTGAAGCTTTCTTT.

This sequence joins TRBV15 and TRBJ2-3; 7 bases align to TRBD1. V dropped 5 bases and J dropped 4; count of bases not matched to a gene: 12. The CDR3 has 16 amino acids. Germline V gene data show CDR1 as LNHNV and CDR2 as YYDKDF (reference sequence). CDR3 protein: CATSDFGTEGPDTQYF. The CDR3 DNA reads TGTGCCACCAGCGACTTCGGGACAGAAGGCCCAGATACGCAGTATTTT.

In this sample, this clone turned up once. The CDR3 spells CASSPPRAGDVQETQYF. The CDR3 DNA reads as TGCGCCAGCAGCCCCCCACGGGCCGGAGATGTCCAAGAGACCCAGTACTTC. The V and J genes are TRBV5-1 and TRBJ2-5; D unresolved. CDR3 length: 17 residues. The germline CDR1 and CDR2 sequences are SGHRS and YFSETQ. Trimming removed 4 bases at V and 1 base at J, with 20 bases between. The full variable domain, with the rest looked up from reference TRBV5-1 and TRBJ2-5, is KAGVTQTPRYLIKTRGQQVTLSCSPISGHRSVSWYQQTPGQGLQFLFEYFSETQRNKGNFPGRFSGRQFSNSRSEMNVSTLELGDSALYLCASSPPRAGDVQETQYFGPGTRLLVL.

V is TRBV29-1 and J is TRBJ1-2, with 10 bases fitting TRBD1. V lost 4 bases and J lost 4; bases outside the gene matches: 6. Germline CDR1 is SQVTM and CDR2 is ANQGSEA. The CDR3 is 14 amino acids. The CDR3 reads CSVGPGTGAYGYTF. CDR3 coding DNA: TGCAGCGTTGGTCCCGGGACAGGGGCCTATGGCTACACCTTC.

The chain employs TRBV19 and TRBJ1-2; 7 bases line up with TRBD1. CDR1 is LNHDA and CDR2 is SQIVND in the germline V gene (reference sequence). V lost 3 bases to trimming and J lost 0 bases; unmatched junction nucleotides: 4. The CDR3 contains 15 residues. CDR3 protein: CASSIGTETNYGYTF. In nucleotides, the CDR3 is TGTGCCAGTAGTATCGGGACAGAAACTAACTATGGCTACACCTTC.

In the case of this clone: A junction end diverges from the germline sequence, so it may reflect a read error. This chain links TRBV7-7 with TRBJ2-7, with a possible D match to TRBD1 (5 bases). The CDR3 spans 13 residues. Looked up from germline, CDR1 is SSHAT and CDR2 is FNYEAQ (reference sequence). The CDR3 DNA is TGTGCTAGCAGCTTAGACAGCACCTACGAGCAGTACTTC. Translated, it gives CASSLDSTYEQYF.

The chain links TRBV7-2 to TRBJ2-2, with 9 bases lining up with TRBD2. Germline CDR1 reads SGHTA; CDR2 reads FQGNSA. Losses at the gene ends were 3 bases for V and 4 bases for J; bases not matched to a gene: 6. CDR3 length: 16 residues. DNA for the CDR3: TGTGCCAGCAGCTTTGGCGGGGGGGCGCGCACCGGGGAGCTGTTTTTT. Translated, it gives CASSFGGGARTGELFF.

The chain is built from TRBV7-8 and TRBJ1-1; D uncertain. CDR1 and CDR2 from the germline V gene are SGHVS and FQNEAQ. The germline V and J ends were trimmed by 5 bases and 10 bases, with 11 bases remaining between them. The CDR3 loop spans 11 amino acids. The CDR3 bases are TGTGCCAGCAGCCTCGGTGGGGTAGCTTTCTTT. Amino acid sequence: CASSLGGVAFF.

The CDR3 nucleotides read TGTGCCAGCAGCTCCCCCGGCGGGATTTTTGATGAAAAACTGTTTTTT. Translated, it gives CASSSPGGIFDEKLFF. This chain uses TRBV7-2 with TRBJ1-4; D is undetermined. Germline V gene lookup returns CDR1 SGHTA and CDR2 FQGNSA. The CDR3 has 16 residues. V lost 4 bases and J 6 bases, leaving 18 bases between the germline ends.

This clone was detected only a few times. The chain couples TRBV10-3 to TRBJ1-2; D not certain. V was pared by 3 bases and J by 3 bases, with 11 bases between. The CDR3 has 14 amino acids. Germline V gene sequence: CDR1 ENHRY, CDR2 SYGVKD. Here the CDR3 DNA reads TGTGCCATCAGTGAACGGGCCTCGGACTATGGCTACACCTTC. It translates to CAISERASDYGYTF.

The J gene is TRBJ1-5, the V gene TRBV19, with 7 bases identical to TRBD1. Germline V lookup: CDR1 LNHDA, CDR2 SQIVND (reference sequence). V shed 3 bases, J shed 7 bases, and the junction held 12 bases outside the gene matches. The CDR3 extends over 16 amino acids. The CDR3 DNA reads TGTGCCAGTAGTATCTGGGAGGGGGCGCGACGGCAGCCCCAGCATTTT. Its translation is CASSIWEGARRQPQHF.